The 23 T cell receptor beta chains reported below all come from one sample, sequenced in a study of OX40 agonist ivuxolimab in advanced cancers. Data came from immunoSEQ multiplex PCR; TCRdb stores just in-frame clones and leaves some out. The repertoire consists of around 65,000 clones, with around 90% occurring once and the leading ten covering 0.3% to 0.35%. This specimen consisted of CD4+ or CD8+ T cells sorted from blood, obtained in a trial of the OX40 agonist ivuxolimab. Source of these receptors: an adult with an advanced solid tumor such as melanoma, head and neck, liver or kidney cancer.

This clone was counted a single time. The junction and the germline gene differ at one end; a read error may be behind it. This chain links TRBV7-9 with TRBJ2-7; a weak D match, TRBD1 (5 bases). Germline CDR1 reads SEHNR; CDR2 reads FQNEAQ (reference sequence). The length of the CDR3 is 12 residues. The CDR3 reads CASSLGGQPQNF. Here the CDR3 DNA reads TGTGCCAGCAGCTTAGGCGGACAACCGCAGAACTTC.

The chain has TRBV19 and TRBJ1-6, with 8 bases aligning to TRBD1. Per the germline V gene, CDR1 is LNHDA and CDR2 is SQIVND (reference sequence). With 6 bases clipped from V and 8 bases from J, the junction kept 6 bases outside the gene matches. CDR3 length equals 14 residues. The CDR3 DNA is TGTGCCAGTAGCGACAGGGGCAAGGATTCACCCCTCCACTTT. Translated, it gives CASSDRGKDSPLHF.

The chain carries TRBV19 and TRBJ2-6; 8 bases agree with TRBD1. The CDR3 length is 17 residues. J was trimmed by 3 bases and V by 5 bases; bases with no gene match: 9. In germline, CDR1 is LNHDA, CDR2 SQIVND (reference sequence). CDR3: CASSLFGQGNGANVLTF. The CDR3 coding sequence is TGTGCCAGTAGTCTCTTCGGACAGGGAAATGGGGCCAACGTCCTGACTTTC.

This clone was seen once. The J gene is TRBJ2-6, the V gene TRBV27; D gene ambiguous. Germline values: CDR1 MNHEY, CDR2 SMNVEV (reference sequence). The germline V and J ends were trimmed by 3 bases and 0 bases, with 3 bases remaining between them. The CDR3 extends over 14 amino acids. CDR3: CASSFLSGANVLTF. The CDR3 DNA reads TGTGCCAGCAGTTTCCTCTCTGGGGCCAACGTCCTGACTTTC. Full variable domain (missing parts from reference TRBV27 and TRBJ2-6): EAQVTQNPRYLITVTGKKLTVTCSQNMNHEYMSWYRQDPGLGLRQIYYSMNVEVTDKGDVPEGYKVSRKEKRNFPLILESPSPNQTSLYFCASSFLSGANVLTFGAGSRLTVL.

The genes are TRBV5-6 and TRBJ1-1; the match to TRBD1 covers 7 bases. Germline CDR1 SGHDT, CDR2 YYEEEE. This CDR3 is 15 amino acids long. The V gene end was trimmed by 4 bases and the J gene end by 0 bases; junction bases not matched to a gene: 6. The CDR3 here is CASSLRQGLNTEAFF. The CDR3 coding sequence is TGTGCCAGCAGCCTACGACAGGGTCTGAACACTGAAGCTTTCTTT.

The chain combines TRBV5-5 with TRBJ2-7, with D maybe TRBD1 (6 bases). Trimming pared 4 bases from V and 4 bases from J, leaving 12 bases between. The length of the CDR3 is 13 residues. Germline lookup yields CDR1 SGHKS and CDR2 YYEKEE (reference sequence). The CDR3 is CASSTGTLYEQYF. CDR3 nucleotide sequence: TGTGCCAGCAGCACCGGGACATTGTACGAGCAGTACTTC.

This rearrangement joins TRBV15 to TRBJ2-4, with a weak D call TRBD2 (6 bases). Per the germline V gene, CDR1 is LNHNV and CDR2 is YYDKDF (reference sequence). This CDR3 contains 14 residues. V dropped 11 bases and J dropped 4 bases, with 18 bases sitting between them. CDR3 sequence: CAASLGGDKNIQYF. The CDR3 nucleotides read TGTGCCGCCTCCCTGGGGGGAGATAAAAACATTCAGTACTTC.

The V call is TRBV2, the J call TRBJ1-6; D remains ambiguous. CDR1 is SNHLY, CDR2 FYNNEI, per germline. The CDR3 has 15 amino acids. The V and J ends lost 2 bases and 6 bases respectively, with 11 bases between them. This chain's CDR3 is CASSEITPVNSPLHF. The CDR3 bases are TGTGCCAGCAGTGAAATAACACCAGTTAATTCACCCCTCCACTTT.

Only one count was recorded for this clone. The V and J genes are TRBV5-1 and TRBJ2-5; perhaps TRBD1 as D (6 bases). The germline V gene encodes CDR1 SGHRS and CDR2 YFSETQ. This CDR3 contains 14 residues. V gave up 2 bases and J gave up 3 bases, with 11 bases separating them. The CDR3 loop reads CASSLNTGKETQYF. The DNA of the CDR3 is TGCGCCAGCAGCTTAAATACAGGGAAAGAGACCCAGTACTTC.

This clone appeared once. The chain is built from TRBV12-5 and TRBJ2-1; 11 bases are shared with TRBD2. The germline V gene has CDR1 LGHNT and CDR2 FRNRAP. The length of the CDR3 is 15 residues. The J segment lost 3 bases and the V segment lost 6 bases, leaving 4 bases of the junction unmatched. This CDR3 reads CASGYGLAGYNEQFF. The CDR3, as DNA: TGTGCTAGTGGCTATGGACTAGCGGGCTACAATGAGCAGTTCTTC. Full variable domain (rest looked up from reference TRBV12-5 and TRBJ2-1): DARVTQTPRHKVTEMGQEVTMRCQPILGHNTVFWYRQTMMQGLELLAYFRNRAPLDDSGMPKDRFSAEMPDATLATLKIQPSEPRDSAVYFCASGYGLAGYNEQFFGPGTRLTVL.

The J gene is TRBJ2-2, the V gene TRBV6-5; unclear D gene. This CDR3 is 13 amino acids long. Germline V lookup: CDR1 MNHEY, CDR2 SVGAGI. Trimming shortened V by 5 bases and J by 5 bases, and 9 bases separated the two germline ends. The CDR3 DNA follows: TGTGCCAGCAGTAAACCACAGACCGGGGAGCTGTTTTTT. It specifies CASSKPQTGELFF.

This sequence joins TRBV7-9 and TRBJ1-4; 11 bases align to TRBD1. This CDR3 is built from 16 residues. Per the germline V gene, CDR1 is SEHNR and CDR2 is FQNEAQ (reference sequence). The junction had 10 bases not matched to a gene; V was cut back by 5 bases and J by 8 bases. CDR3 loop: CASSAGTGGRWEKLFF. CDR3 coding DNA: TGTGCCAGCAGCGCCGGGACAGGGGGAAGATGGGAAAAACTGTTTTTT.

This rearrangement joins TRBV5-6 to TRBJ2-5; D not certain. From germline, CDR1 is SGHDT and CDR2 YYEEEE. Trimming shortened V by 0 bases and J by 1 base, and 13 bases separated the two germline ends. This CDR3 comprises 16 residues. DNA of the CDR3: TGTGCCAGCAGCTTGGGGCCTGGAAGCCTCCAAGAGACCCAGTACTTC. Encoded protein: CASSLGPGSLQETQYF.

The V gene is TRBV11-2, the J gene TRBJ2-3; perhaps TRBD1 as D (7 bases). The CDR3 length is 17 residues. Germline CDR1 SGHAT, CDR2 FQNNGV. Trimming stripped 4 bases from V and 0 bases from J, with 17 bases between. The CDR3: CASSSRVRGTSTDTQYF. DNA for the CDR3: TGTGCCAGCAGCTCAAGGGTCAGGGGGACTAGCACAGATACGCAGTATTTT.

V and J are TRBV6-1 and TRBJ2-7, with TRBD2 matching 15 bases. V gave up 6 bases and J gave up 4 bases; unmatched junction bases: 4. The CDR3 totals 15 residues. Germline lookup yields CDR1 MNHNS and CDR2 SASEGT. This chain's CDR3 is CASSIGTSGGYEQYF. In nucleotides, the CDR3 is TGTGCCAGCAGCATCGGGACTAGCGGGGGGTACGAGCAGTACTTC.

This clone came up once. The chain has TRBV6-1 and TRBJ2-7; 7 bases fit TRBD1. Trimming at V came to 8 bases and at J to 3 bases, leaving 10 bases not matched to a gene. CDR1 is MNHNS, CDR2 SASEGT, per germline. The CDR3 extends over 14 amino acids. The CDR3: CASETGTAVYEQYF. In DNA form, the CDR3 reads TGTGCCAGCGAAACCGGGACAGCGGTCTACGAGCAGTACTTC.

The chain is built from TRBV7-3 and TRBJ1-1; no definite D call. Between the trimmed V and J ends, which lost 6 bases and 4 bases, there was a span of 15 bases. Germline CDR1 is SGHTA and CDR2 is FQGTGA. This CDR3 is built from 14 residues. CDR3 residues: CASRAGMTSTEAFF. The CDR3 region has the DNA TGTGCCAGCAGAGCCGGGATGACAAGCACTGAAGCTTTCTTT.

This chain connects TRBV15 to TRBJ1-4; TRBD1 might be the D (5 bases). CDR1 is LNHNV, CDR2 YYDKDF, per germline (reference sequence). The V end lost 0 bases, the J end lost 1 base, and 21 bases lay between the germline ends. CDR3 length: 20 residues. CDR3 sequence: CATSRDGRGQGRGTNEKLFF. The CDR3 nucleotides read TGTGCCACCAGCAGAGATGGAAGGGGCCAGGGACGGGGAACTAATGAAAAACTGTTTTTT.

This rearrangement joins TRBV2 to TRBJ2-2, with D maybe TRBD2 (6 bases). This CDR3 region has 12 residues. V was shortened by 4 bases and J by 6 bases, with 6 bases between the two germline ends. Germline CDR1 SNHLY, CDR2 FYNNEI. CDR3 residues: CASSGGAGELFF. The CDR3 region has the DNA TGTGCCAGCAGTGGGGGGGCCGGGGAGCTGTTTTTT.

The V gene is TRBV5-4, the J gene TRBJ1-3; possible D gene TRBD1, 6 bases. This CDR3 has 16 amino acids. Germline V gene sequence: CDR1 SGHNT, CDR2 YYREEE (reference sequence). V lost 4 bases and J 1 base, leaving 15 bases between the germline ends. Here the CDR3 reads CASSNRQVNSGNTIYF. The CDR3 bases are TGTGCCAGCAGCAATCGACAGGTGAATTCTGGAAACACCATATATTTT. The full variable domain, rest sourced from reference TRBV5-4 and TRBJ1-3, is ETGVTQSPTHLIKTRGQQVTLRCSSQSGHNTVSWYQQALGQGPQFIFQYYREEENGRGNFPPRFSGLQFPNYSSELNVNALELDDSALYLCASSNRQVNSGNTIYFGEGSWLTVV.

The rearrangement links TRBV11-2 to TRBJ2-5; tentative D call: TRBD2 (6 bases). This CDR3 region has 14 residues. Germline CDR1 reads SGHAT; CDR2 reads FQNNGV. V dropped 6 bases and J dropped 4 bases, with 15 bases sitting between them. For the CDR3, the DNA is TGTGCCAGCAGGCAAGTGCGGGGAAGAGAGACCCAGTACTTC. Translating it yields CASRQVRGRETQYF.

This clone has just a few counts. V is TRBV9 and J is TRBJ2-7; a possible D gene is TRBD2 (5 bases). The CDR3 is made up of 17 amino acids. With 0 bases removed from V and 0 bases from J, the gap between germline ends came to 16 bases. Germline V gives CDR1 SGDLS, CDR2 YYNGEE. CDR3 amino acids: CASSVGEKRPSSYEQYF. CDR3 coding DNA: TGTGCCAGCAGCGTAGGGGAAAAGCGGCCCAGCTCCTACGAGCAGTACTTC.

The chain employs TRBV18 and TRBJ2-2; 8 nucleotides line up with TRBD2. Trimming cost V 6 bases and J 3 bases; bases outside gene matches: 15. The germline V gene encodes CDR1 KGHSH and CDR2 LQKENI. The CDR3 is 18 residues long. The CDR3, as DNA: TGTGCCAGCTCCCCCTTTGCTCCCAGCGGGGGAGACACCGGGGAGCTGTTTTTT. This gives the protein CASSPFAPSGGDTGELFF.